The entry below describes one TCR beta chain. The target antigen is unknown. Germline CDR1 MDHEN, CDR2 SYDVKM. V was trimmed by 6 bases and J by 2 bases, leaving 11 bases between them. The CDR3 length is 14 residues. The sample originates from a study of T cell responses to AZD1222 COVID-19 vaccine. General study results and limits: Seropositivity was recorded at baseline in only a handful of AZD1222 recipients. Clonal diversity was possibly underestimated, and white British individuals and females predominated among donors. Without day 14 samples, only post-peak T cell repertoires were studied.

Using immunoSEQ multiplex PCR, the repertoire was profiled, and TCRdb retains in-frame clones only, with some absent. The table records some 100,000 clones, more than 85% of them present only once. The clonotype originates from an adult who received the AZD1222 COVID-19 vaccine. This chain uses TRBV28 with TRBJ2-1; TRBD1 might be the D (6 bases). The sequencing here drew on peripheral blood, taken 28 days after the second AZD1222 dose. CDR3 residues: CASSRDTTYNEQFF. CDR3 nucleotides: TGTGCCAGCAGCCGGGACACCACCTACAATGAGCAGTTCTTC.